The T cell receptor beta chain described here comes from a study of blood T cell repertoires in COVID-19. Trimming pared 5 bases from V and 7 bases from J, leaving 13 bases between. There are 13 residues in the CDR3. Germline CDR1 LNHDA, CDR2 SQIVND (reference sequence). Libraries were prepared by immunoSEQ multiplex PCR; TCRdb keeps only in-frame clonotypes and omits some of them. The table records under 200,000 clones, approximately 86% of them present only once. The V and J genes are TRBV19 and TRBJ2-3; D remains unclear. The sequencing sample was made of peripheral blood. This clonotype originated in a man between 65 and 85 years old with acute or convalescent COVID-19. The CDR3 protein is CASSPQIVNTQYF. The CDR3 DNA reads TGTGCCAGTAGTCCACAAATCGTGAATACGCAGTATTTT.